Listed below are T cell receptor beta chains from one sample, sequenced in a study of cytomegalovirus exposure and HLA in healthy donors. Clones were sequenced by immunoSEQ multiplex PCR, and TCRdb holds only the in-frame ones, with some missing. The sample shows under 200,000 clones, 70% to 85% of them seen only once. Sequenced material: PBMCs. These receptors were obtained from a woman between 35 and 50 years old in good health and CMV-seronegative. Each CDR3 is given with its conserved first and last residue. D genes are given only for firm matches. The listing skips clone size in some rows; elsewhere it reads once, few, many or a size class.

j_gene: TRBJ1-1; d_gene: TRBD1; v_gene: TRBV19; abundance: .; CDR3nt: TGTGCCAGTAGTTTTCGGACAGGGGAAGCTTTCTTT; CDR3aa: CASSFRTGEAFF
j_gene: TRBJ2-3; d_gene: .; v_gene: TRBV5-1; abundance: .; CDR3nt: TGCGCCAGCAGCTTAGGAGGGTACACAGATACGCAGTATTTT; CDR3aa: CASSLGGYTDTQYF
j_gene: TRBJ1-1; d_gene: TRBD1; v_gene: TRBV27; abundance: few; CDR3nt: TGTGCCAGCAGTTCCCAGGGGGTGACTGAAGCTTTCTTT; CDR3aa: CASSSQGVTEAFF
j_gene: TRBJ1-4; d_gene: TRBD1; v_gene: TRBV5-1; abundance: .; CDR3nt: TGCGCCAGCAGCCCGGACCTCAGGGGGATCAATGAAAAACTGTTTTTT; CDR3aa: CASSPDLRGINEKLFF
j_gene: TRBJ2-6; d_gene: .; v_gene: TRBV7-9; abundance: .; CDR3nt: TGTGCCAGCAGCACAGGGGCCAACGTCCTGACTTTC; CDR3aa: CASSTGANVLTF
j_gene: TRBJ2-2; d_gene: TRBD1; v_gene: TRBV6-1; abundance: .; CDR3nt: TGTGCCAGCAGCCTTGGACAGGTCTCCGGGGAGCTGTTTTTT; CDR3aa: CASSLGQVSGELFF
j_gene: TRBJ1-1; d_gene: .; v_gene: TRBV18; abundance: once; CDR3nt: TGTGCCAGCTCGGGACTGAAGCTGAACACTGAAGCTTTCTTT; CDR3aa: CASSGLKLNTEAFF
j_gene: TRBJ1-5; d_gene: .; v_gene: TRBV5-6; abundance: few; CDR3nt: TGTGCCAGCAGCCTAGGACAGTATAGCAATCAGCCCCAGCATTTT; CDR3aa: CASSLGQYSNQPQHF
j_gene: TRBJ1-2; d_gene: .; v_gene: TRBV5-1; abundance: few; CDR3nt: TGCGCCAGCAGCTTGGAGGAGGCCGGGGGCTACACCTTC; CDR3aa: CASSLEEAGGYTF
j_gene: TRBJ2-2; d_gene: .; v_gene: TRBV10-1; abundance: .; CDR3nt: TGCGCCACCAAGGGGGATACGAACACCGGGGAGCTGTTTTTT; CDR3aa: CATKGDTNTGELFF
j_gene: TRBJ2-1; d_gene: TRBD2; v_gene: TRBV5-1; abundance: few; CDR3nt: TGCGCCAGCAGCTTCCGGGAGACTAGCGGTAATGAGCAGTTCTTC; CDR3aa: CASSFRETSGNEQFF
j_gene: TRBJ2-1; d_gene: TRBD2; v_gene: TRBV5-1; abundance: .; CDR3nt: TGCGCCAGCAGTTCTAGCGGAGGTTACAATGAGCAGTTCTTC; CDR3aa: CASSSSGGYNEQFF
j_gene: TRBJ1-5; d_gene: TRBD1; v_gene: TRBV6-6; abundance: .; CDR3nt: TGTGCCAGCAGTCTTGGGACAGGGAATCAGCCCCAGCATTTT; CDR3aa: CASSLGTGNQPQHF
j_gene: TRBJ1-2; d_gene: .; v_gene: TRBV6-5; abundance: many; CDR3nt: TGTGCCAGCAGTTACTCGATCCAGGGGTATGGCTACACCTTC; CDR3aa: CASSYSIQGYGYTF
j_gene: TRBJ1-5; d_gene: TRBD1; v_gene: TRBV6-5; abundance: .; CDR3nt: TGTGCCAGCAGACCTGACAGGGGTAACAATCAGCCCCAGCATTTT; CDR3aa: CASRPDRGNNQPQHF
j_gene: TRBJ2-3; d_gene: .; v_gene: TRBV4-2; abundance: .; CDR3nt: TGTGCCAGCAGCCAAGTAGCAACCATAACGGATACGCAGTATTTT; CDR3aa: CASSQVATITDTQYF
j_gene: TRBJ2-3; d_gene: .; v_gene: TRBV2; abundance: .; CDR3nt: TGTGCCAGCAGGACAGGGTCGGGGGCCAATACGCAGTATTTT; CDR3aa: CASRTGSGANTQYF
j_gene: TRBJ1-4; d_gene: .; v_gene: TRBV28; abundance: .; CDR3nt: TGTGCCAGCAGTGCCCACGCGGCCAGGGGTAATGAAAAACTGTTTTTT; CDR3aa: CASSAHAARGNEKLFF
j_gene: TRBJ2-7; d_gene: TRBD2; v_gene: TRBV7-3; abundance: .; CDR3nt: TGTGCCAGCAGCTTACTAGCGGGAGCCTACGAGCAGTACTTC; CDR3aa: CASSLLAGAYEQYF
j_gene: TRBJ1-4; d_gene: .; v_gene: TRBV19; abundance: .; CDR3nt: TGTGCCAGTACTTGGCAGTCTAATGAAAAACTGTTTTTT; CDR3aa: CASTWQSNEKLFF
j_gene: TRBJ2-7; d_gene: TRBD1; v_gene: TRBV4-3; abundance: .; CDR3nt: TGCGCCAGCAGCCCAGGACAGGGGTCACCCTACGAGCAGTACTTC; CDR3aa: CASSPGQGSPYEQYF
j_gene: TRBJ1-6; d_gene: .; v_gene: TRBV6-5; abundance: .; CDR3nt: TGTGCCAGCAGTGTTCGGGACTCTAATTCACCCCTCCACTTT; CDR3aa: CASSVRDSNSPLHF
j_gene: TRBJ2-5; d_gene: .; v_gene: TRBV28; abundance: .; CDR3nt: TGTGCCAGCGTCGACAGTGCCCAAGAGACCCAGTACTTC; CDR3aa: CASVDSAQETQYF
j_gene: TRBJ1-4; d_gene: .; v_gene: TRBV28; abundance: .; CDR3nt: TGTGCCGTATGCGGTAATGAAAAACTGTTTTTT; CDR3aa: CAVCGNEKLFF
j_gene: TRBJ1-5; d_gene: TRBD1; v_gene: TRBV5-6; abundance: .; CDR3nt: TGTGCCAGCAGCCTACAGGGGGCTGGGGGCAATCAGCCCCAGCATTTT; CDR3aa: CASSLQGAGGNQPQHF
j_gene: TRBJ1-2; d_gene: .; v_gene: TRBV7-2; abundance: .; CDR3nt: TGTGCCAGCAGCTTGCCTGAACAGGGTCGTCGCTATGGCTACACCTTC; CDR3aa: CASSLPEQGRRYGYTF
j_gene: TRBJ2-1; d_gene: TRBD1; v_gene: TRBV6-5; abundance: .; CDR3nt: TGTGCCAGCAGTACAGGGGTCAATGAGCAGTTCTTC; CDR3aa: CASSTGVNEQFF
j_gene: TRBJ2-1; d_gene: TRBD2; v_gene: TRBV19; abundance: .; CDR3nt: TGTGCCAGCTGGAGCGGGAGCGTCAACAATGAGCAGTTCTTC; CDR3aa: CASWSGSVNNEQFF
j_gene: TRBJ2-5; d_gene: .; v_gene: TRBV7-2; abundance: .; CDR3nt: TGTGCCAGCAGTCCCGGAAGGGGCCAAGAGACCCAGTACTTC; CDR3aa: CASSPGRGQETQYF
j_gene: TRBJ2-3; d_gene: TRBD2; v_gene: TRBV2; abundance: .; CDR3nt: TGTGCCAGCACCTGGCTAGCGGCTACTAGCACAGATACGCAGTATTTT; CDR3aa: CASTWLAATSTDTQYF
j_gene: TRBJ2-5; d_gene: .; v_gene: TRBV7-9; abundance: few; CDR3nt: TGTGCCAGCAGCCGGGGGACAGCCCAAGAGACCCAGTACTTC; CDR3aa: CASSRGTAQETQYF
j_gene: TRBJ2-3; d_gene: .; v_gene: TRBV14; abundance: .; CDR3nt: TGTGCCAGCAGCCAGGGCCCGGGAGTCACATCGAGCACAGATACGCAGTATTTT; CDR3aa: CASSQGPGVTSSTDTQYF
j_gene: TRBJ2-5; d_gene: .; v_gene: TRBV5-5; abundance: once; CDR3nt: TGTGCCAGCAGCTTCACAGGGACGGAGACCCAGTACTTC; CDR3aa: CASSFTGTETQYF
j_gene: TRBJ2-7; d_gene: TRBD1; v_gene: TRBV5-4; abundance: .; CDR3nt: TGTGCCAGCAGCTCGGCCTCCTCCGGGACAGGGTCGAACGAGCAGTACTTC; CDR3aa: CASSSASSGTGSNEQYF
j_gene: TRBJ2-2; d_gene: .; v_gene: TRBV19; abundance: .; CDR3nt: TGTGCCAGTAGTATGTCTCCCTTTAGGAACACCGGGGAGCTGTTTTTT; CDR3aa: CASSMSPFRNTGELFF
j_gene: TRBJ1-3; d_gene: .; v_gene: TRBV9; abundance: .; CDR3nt: TGTGCCAGCAGCGTAGGGGGCAGCTCTGGAAACACCATATATTTT; CDR3aa: CASSVGGSSGNTIYF
j_gene: TRBJ1-6; d_gene: .; v_gene: TRBV6-4; abundance: .; CDR3nt: TGTGCCAGCAGTCGACACGATAATTCACCCCTCCACTTT; CDR3aa: CASSRHDNSPLHF
j_gene: TRBJ1-1; d_gene: .; v_gene: TRBV5-1; abundance: .; CDR3nt: TGCGCCAGCAGCTTGGGGCGGGAACCGGCGAACACTGAAGCTTTCTTT; CDR3aa: CASSLGREPANTEAFF
j_gene: TRBJ1-2; d_gene: .; v_gene: TRBV11-2; abundance: .; CDR3nt: TGTGCCAGCAGCTCCCCAACCGCGGTTGGCTACACCTTC; CDR3aa: CASSSPTAVGYTF
j_gene: TRBJ2-2; d_gene: TRBD2; v_gene: TRBV2; abundance: .; CDR3nt: TGTGCCAGCAGTTTAGCGGGAGGGCGCACCGGGGAGCTGTTTTTT; CDR3aa: CASSLAGGRTGELFF
j_gene: TRBJ1-5; d_gene: .; v_gene: TRBV6-6; abundance: .; CDR3nt: TGTGCCAGCAGTTCCCCGGGGCAGCCCCAGCATTTT; CDR3aa: CASSSPGQPQHF
j_gene: TRBJ1-1; d_gene: TRBD1; v_gene: TRBV5-6; abundance: .; CDR3nt: TGTGCCAGCAGCTTGGGCAGGGGGAGCACTGAAGCTTTCTTT; CDR3aa: CASSLGRGSTEAFF
j_gene: TRBJ1-2; d_gene: TRBD1; v_gene: TRBV5-4; abundance: .; CDR3nt: TGTGCCAGCAGTTGGACAGGGGGTGTCTATGGCTACACCTTC; CDR3aa: CASSWTGGVYGYTF
j_gene: TRBJ2-7; d_gene: .; v_gene: TRBV19; abundance: once; CDR3nt: TGTGCCAGTAGTTTTGGACAGCCCTACGAGCAGTACTTC; CDR3aa: CASSFGQPYEQYF
j_gene: TRBJ1-2; d_gene: TRBD1; v_gene: TRBV5-1; abundance: .; CDR3nt: TGCGCCAGCAGCCCGGGGACAGGGACCCACTATGGCTACACCTTC; CDR3aa: CASSPGTGTHYGYTF
j_gene: TRBJ1-5; d_gene: .; v_gene: TRBV4-3; abundance: .; CDR3nt: TGCGCCAGCAGCCCGACTAGCGGGACCCAGCGGCCCCAGCATTTT; CDR3aa: CASSPTSGTQRPQHF
j_gene: TRBJ1-5; d_gene: .; v_gene: TRBV2; abundance: .; CDR3nt: TGTGCCAGCAGTGGGGCAGGGAGGGATCAGCCCCAGCATTTT; CDR3aa: CASSGAGRDQPQHF
j_gene: TRBJ2-5; d_gene: TRBD2; v_gene: TRBV30; abundance: .; CDR3nt: TGTGCCTGGACTGCTAGCGGGAGTCGCCAAGAGACCCAGTACTTC; CDR3aa: CAWTASGSRQETQYF
j_gene: TRBJ1-5; d_gene: .; v_gene: TRBV28; abundance: .; CDR3nt: TGTGCCAGCAGTTCACCACAGGGTTTTTATCAGCCCCAGCATTTT; CDR3aa: CASSSPQGFYQPQHF
j_gene: TRBJ1-5; d_gene: TRBD1; v_gene: TRBV10-1; abundance: few; CDR3nt: TGCGCCAGCACGGACAGGGGGCACAATCAGCCCCAGCATTTT; CDR3aa: CASTDRGHNQPQHF
j_gene: TRBJ2-7; d_gene: TRBD2; v_gene: TRBV5-1; abundance: .; CDR3nt: TGCGCCAGCAGTGGGGGGGATTCCAGGGTCTACGAGCAGTACTTC; CDR3aa: CASSGGDSRVYEQYF